This TCR beta chain was obtained from a study of blood T cell repertoires in COVID-19. Study in general: There were acute and convalescent COVID-19 samples, and they came from the United States, Italy and Spain. The analysed material was cDNA or gDNA that came from T cells, B-cell-depleted T cells, or PBMCs.

Authors' methods: How many nucleated cells were present was estimated from reference gene primer amplification. The method was immunoSEQ multiplex PCR; TCRdb's version includes in-frame clones alone and lacks a portion of them. That table supplies the V and J calls and clone size; D and trimming were determined from the DNA. The sample consists of 44,000 or so clones, around 85% of them appearing once. Germline values: CDR1 MNHEY, CDR2 SVGAGI. This CDR3 is built from 13 residues. Between the trimmed V and J ends, which lost 8 bases and 2 bases, there was a span of 10 bases. This sequence was found in a human donor in a cohort sampled during active COVID-19. This chain joins TRBV6-5 and TRBJ1-5; D is perhaps TRBD1 (5 bases). Sequenced material: peripheral blood. The CDR3 loop is CASGAGRNQPQHF. In nucleotides, the CDR3 is TGTGCCAGCGGGGCAGGGCGCAATCAGCCCCAGCATTTT.